Here is one TCR beta chain with its context. Its antigen is currently unknown. Primers for the PCR totalled 60 Vbeta and 13 Jbeta. TCRdb's table, derived via immunoSEQ multiplex PCR, lists solely in-frame clones and lacks some. The sample yields tens of thousands of clones, under 90% seen once. This sample is drawn from a study of cytomegalovirus exposure and HLA in healthy donors. Study overall: Among the 300 to 500 donors who were genotyped, approximately 84% fell in the genetic ancestry cluster that is associated with self-reported Caucasian donors.

Study-level results: V- and J-gene trimming of TCR beta was linked (in a later analysis) to a missense DCLRE1C variant. In an earlier analysis, productive rearrangement rates for most beta V segments clustered near 87% or 30%. Relative to equally common others, HLA-associated TCR beta chains showed greater clonal expansion in a later analysis.

The specimen was PBMCs. The clonotype originates from a man aged 50 to 59 in good health and CMV-seronegative.

The CDR3 sequence: CASSLRGGREQYF. The CDR3 coding sequence is TGTGCCAGCAGCTTACGTGGGGGCCGTGAGCAGTACTTC. This rearrangement joins TRBV7-3 to TRBJ2-7; possibly TRBD1 for D (6 bases). Germline CDR1 reads SGHTA; CDR2 reads FQGTGA. The CDR3 totals 13 residues. Trimming shortened V by 2 bases and J by 7 bases, and 12 bases separated the two germline ends.